The next 5 T cell receptor beta chains were all read from a single sample in a study of blood T cell repertoires in COVID-19. Some clones are missing from TCRdb's copy, which holds only in-frame ones; the method was immunoSEQ multiplex PCR. The sample carries around 76,000 clones, more than 70% recorded once. Sequenced: peripheral blood. Receptors were obtained from a man aged 45 to 65 with COVID-19, enrolled during active disease.

The rearrangement links TRBV3-1 (or the pseudogene TRBV3-2) to TRBJ2-7; D may be TRBD1 (5 bases). The germline V and J ends were trimmed by 2 bases and 3 bases, with 11 bases remaining between them. Looked up from germline, CDR1 is LGHDT and CDR2 is YNNKEL (reference sequence). This CDR3 has 14 amino acids. CDR3 protein: CASSQRTRSYEQYF. CDR3 sequence (DNA): TGTGCCAGCAGCCAAAGGACAAGAAGCTACGAGCAGTACTTC.

The CDR3 nucleotides are TGTGCCAGCAGCCCAGGGACAGCCTTCTACGAGCAGTACTTC. It encodes CASSPGTAFYEQYF. V gene TRBV5-6 combines with J gene TRBJ2-7; 7 bases are shared with TRBD1. Germline assignment: CDR1 SGHDT and CDR2 YYEEEE. V shed 4 bases and J 3 bases; nucleotides not matched to a gene: 7. CDR3 length: 14 amino acids.

This sequence joins TRBV4-2 and TRBJ2-1; weak D call: TRBD2 (5 bases). CDR1 and CDR2 from the germline V gene are LGHNA and YNFKEQ. Between the trimmed V and J ends, which lost 0 bases and 8 bases, there was a span of 20 bases. The CDR3 has 17 residues. CDR3 coding DNA: TGTGCCAGCAGCCAAGAGGGAGCCGGGGTCGGGGTCGATGAGCAGTTCTTC. Translation: CASSQEGAGVGVDEQFF.

J is TRBJ2-7 and V is TRBV28; D call uncertain. Trimming shortened V by 8 bases and J by 6 bases, and 17 bases separated the two germline ends. This CDR3 spans 13 amino acids. Germline CDR1 reads MDHEN; CDR2 reads SYDVKM. In DNA, the CDR3 is TGTGCCAGCTATGAACGAGGATATGGCGAGCAGTACTTC. Protein sequence: CASYERGYGEQYF.

A note on this clone: The same CDR3 can be traced to other DNA sequences in this sample. This chain links TRBV28 with TRBJ1-1; D ambiguous. The germline gives CDR1 MDHEN, CDR2 SYDVKM. The V and J ends lost 3 bases and 5 bases respectively, with 7 bases between them. The CDR3 runs to 12 residues. This CDR3 reads CASSFRNTEAFF. The CDR3, as DNA: TGTGCCAGCAGTTTCAGGAATACTGAAGCTTTCTTT.